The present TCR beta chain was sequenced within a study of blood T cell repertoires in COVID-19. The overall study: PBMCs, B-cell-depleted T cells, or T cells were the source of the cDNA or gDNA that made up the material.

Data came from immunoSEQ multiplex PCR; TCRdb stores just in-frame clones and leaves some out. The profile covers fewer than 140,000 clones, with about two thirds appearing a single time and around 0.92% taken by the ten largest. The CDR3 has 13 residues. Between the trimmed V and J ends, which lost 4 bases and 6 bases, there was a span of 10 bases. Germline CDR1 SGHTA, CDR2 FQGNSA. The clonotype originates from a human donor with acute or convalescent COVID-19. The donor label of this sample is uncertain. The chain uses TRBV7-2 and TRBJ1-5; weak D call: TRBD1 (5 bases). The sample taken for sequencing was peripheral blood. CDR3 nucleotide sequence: TGTGCCAGCAGCTCCTCAGGGTTTCAGCCCCAGCATTTT. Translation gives CASSSSGFQPQHF.